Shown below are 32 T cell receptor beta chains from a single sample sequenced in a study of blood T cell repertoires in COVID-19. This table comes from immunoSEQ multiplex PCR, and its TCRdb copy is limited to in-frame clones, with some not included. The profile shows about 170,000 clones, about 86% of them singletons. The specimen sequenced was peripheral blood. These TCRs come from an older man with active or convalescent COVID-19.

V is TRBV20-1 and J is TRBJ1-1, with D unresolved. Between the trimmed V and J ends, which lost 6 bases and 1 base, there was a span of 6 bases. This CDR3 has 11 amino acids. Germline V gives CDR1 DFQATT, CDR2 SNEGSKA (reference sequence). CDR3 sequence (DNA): TGCAGTGCCATGGCGAACACTGAAGCTTTCTTT. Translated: CSAMANTEAFF.

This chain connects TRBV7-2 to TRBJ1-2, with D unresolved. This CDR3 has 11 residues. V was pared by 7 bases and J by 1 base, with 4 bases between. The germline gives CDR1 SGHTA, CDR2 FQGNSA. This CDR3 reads CASTFNYGYTF. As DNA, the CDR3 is TGTGCCAGCACTTTTAACTATGGCTACACCTTC.

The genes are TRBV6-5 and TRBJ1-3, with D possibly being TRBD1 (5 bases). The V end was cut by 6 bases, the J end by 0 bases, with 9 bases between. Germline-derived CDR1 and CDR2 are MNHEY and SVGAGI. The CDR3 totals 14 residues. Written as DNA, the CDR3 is TGTGCCAGCAGGAAGACAGTCTCTGGAAACACCATATATTTT. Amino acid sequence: CASRKTVSGNTIYF.

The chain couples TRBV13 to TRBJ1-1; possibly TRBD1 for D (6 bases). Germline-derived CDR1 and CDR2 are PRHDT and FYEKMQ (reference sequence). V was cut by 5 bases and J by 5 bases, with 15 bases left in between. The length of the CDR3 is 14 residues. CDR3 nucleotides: TGTGCCAGCAGCCGATGGGACACCAATACTGAAGCTTTCTTT. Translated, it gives CASSRWDTNTEAFF.

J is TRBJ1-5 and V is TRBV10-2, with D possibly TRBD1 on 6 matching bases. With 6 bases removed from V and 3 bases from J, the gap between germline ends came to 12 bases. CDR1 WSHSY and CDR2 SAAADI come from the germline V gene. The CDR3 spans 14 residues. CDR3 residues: CASSDRDTNQPQHF. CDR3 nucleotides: TGCGCCAGCAGCGACCGGGACACCAATCAGCCCCAGCATTTT.

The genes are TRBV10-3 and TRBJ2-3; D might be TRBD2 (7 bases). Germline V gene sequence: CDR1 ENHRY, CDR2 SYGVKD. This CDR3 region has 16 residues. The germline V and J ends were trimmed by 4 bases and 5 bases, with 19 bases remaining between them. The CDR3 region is CAISVGLGGLEDTQYF. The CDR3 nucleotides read TGTGCCATCAGTGTGGGACTGGGGGGGCTTGAAGATACGCAGTATTTT.

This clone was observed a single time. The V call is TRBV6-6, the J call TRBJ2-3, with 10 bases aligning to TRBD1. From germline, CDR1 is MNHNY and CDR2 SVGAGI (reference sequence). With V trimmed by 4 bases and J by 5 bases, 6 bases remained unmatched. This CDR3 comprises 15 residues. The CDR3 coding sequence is TGTGCCAGCAGTTGGGGACAGGGGAAGGGAGATACGCAGTATTTT. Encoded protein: CASSWGQGKGDTQYF.

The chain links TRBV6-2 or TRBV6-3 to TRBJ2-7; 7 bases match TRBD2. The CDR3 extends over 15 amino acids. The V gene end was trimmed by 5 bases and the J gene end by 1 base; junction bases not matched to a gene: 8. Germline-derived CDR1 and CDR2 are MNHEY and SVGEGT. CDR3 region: CASSTEGRVSYEQYF. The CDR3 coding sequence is TGTGCCAGCAGTACGGAGGGGAGGGTGTCCTACGAGCAGTACTTC.

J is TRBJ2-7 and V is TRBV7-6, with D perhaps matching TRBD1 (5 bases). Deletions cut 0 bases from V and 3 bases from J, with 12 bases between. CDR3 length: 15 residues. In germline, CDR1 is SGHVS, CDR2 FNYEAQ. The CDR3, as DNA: TGTGCCAGCAGCTTAGCTCCTCAGGGAATCTACGAGCAGTACTTC. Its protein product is CASSLAPQGIYEQYF.

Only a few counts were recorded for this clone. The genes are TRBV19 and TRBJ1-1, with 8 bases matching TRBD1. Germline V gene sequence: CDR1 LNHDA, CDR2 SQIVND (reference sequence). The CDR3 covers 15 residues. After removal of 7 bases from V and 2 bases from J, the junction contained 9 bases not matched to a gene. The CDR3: CASKKDRGSNTEAFF. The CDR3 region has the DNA TGTGCCAGTAAAAAAGACAGGGGCTCCAACACTGAAGCTTTCTTT.

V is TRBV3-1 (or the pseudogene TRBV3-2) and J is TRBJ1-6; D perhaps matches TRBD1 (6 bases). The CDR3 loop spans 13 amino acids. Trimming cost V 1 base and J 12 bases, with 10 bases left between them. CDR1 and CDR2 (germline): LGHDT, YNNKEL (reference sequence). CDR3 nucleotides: TGTGCCAGCAGCCAAGGGGGGGGCGGACCCCTCCACTTT. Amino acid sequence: CASSQGGGGPLHF.

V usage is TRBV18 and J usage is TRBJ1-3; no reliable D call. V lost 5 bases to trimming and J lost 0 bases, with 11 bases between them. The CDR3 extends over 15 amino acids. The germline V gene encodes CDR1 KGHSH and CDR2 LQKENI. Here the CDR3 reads CASSTDTSSGNTIYF. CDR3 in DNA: TGTGCCAGCTCAACAGACACAAGCTCTGGAAACACCATATATTTT.

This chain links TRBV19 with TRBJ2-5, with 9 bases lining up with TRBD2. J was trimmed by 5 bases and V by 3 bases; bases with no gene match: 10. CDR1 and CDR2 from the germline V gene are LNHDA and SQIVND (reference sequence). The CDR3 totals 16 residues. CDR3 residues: CASSIGRAGGLETQYF. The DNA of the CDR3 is TGTGCCAGTAGTATTGGGAGAGCGGGAGGCCTCGAGACCCAGTACTTC.

CDR3 protein: CSANSLNTEAFF. CDR3 nucleotides: TGCAGCGCCAACAGCCTTAACACTGAAGCTTTCTTT. The rearrangement links TRBV29-1 to TRBJ1-1; D not resolved. Germline-derived CDR1 and CDR2 are SQVTM and ANQGSEA. The CDR3 loop spans 12 amino acids. Trimming took 7 bases from V and 2 from J, leaving 11 bases between them. The full variable domain, its missing parts supplied by reference TRBV29-1 and TRBJ1-1, is SAVISQKPSRDICQRGTSLTIQCQVDSQVTMMFWYRQQPGQSLTLIATANQGSEATYESGFVIDKFPISRPNLTFSTLTVSNMSPEDSSIYLCSANSLNTEAFFGQGTRLTVV.

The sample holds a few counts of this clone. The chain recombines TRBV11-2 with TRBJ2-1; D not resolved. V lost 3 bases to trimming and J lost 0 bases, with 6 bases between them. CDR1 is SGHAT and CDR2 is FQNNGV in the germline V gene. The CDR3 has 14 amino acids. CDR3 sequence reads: CASSFMSSYNEQFF. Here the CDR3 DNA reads TGTGCCAGCAGCTTTATGAGCTCCTACAATGAGCAGTTCTTC.

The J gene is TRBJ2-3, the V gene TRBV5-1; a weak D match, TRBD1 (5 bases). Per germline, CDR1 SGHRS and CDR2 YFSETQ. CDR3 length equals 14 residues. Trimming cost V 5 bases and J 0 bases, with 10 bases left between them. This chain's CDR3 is CASRGELSTDTQYF. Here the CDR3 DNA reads TGCGCCAGCAGAGGGGAATTAAGCACAGATACGCAGTATTTT.

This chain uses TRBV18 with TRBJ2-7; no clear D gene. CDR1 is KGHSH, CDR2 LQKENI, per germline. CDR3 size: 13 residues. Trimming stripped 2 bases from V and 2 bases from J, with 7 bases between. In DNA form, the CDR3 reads TGTGCCAGCTCACCAGGGCCCCCCTACGAGCAGTACTTC. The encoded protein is CASSPGPPYEQYF.

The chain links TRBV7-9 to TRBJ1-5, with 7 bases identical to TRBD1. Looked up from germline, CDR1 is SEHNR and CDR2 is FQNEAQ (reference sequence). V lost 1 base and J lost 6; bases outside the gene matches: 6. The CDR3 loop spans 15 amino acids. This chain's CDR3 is CASSLGQGLTQPQHF. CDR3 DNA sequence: TGTGCCAGCAGCTTAGGACAGGGATTAACTCAGCCCCAGCATTTT.

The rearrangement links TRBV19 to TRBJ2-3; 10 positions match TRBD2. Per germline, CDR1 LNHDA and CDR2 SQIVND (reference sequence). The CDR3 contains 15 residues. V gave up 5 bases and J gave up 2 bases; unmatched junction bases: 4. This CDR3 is CASSVLAGNTDTQYF. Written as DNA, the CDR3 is TGTGCCAGTAGTGTACTAGCGGGGAACACAGATACGCAGTATTTT.

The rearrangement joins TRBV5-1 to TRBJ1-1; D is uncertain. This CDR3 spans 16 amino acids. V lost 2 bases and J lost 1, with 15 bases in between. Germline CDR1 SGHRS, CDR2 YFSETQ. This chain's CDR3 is CASSFRVMNGNTEAFF. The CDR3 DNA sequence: TGCGCCAGCAGCTTCCGCGTAATGAATGGGAACACTGAAGCTTTCTTT.

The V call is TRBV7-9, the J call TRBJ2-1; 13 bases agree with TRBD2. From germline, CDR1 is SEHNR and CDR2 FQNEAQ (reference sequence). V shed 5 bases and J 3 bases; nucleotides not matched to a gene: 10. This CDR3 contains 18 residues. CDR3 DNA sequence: TGTGCCAGCAGCCCCAGGACTAGCGGGAGCCCACTCTACAATGAGCAGTTCTTC. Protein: CASSPRTSGSPLYNEQFF.

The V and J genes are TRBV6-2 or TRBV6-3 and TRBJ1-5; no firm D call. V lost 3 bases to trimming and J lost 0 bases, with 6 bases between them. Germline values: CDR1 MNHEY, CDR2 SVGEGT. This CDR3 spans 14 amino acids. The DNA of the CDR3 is TGTGCCAGCAGTTATGGGCATAGCAATCAGCCCCAGCATTTT. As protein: CASSYGHSNQPQHF.

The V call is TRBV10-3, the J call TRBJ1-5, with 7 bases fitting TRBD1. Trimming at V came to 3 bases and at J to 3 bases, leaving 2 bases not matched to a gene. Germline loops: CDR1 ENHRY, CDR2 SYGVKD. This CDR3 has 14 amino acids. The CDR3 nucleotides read TGTGCCATCAGTGACAGGGGGGACAATCAGCCCCAGCATTTT. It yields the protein CAISDRGDNQPQHF.

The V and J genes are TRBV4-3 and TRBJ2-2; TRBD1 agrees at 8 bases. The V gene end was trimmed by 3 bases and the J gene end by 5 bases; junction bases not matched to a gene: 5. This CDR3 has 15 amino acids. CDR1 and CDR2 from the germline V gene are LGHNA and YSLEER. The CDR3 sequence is CASSHRQGRTGELFF. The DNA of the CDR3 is TGCGCCAGCAGCCACCGACAGGGGAGGACCGGGGAGCTGTTTTTT.

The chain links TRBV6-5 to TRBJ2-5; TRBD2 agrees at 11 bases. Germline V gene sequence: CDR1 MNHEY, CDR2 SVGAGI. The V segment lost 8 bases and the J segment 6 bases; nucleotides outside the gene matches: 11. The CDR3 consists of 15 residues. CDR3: CASGLLAGAAKTQYF. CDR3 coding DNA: TGTGCCAGCGGACTACTAGCGGGAGCAGCTAAGACCCAGTACTTC.

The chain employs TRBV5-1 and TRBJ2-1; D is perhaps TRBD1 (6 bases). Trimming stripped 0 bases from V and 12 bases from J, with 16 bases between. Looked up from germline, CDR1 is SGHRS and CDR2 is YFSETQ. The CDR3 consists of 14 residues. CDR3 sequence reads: CASSLGVLDSGQFF. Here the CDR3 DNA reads TGCGCCAGCAGCTTGGGTGTCTTGGACAGTGGGCAGTTCTTC.

CDR3 in amino acids: CASSQVGTGVVGETQYF. In DNA form, the CDR3 reads TGTGCCAGCAGCCAAGTAGGGACAGGGGTTGTTGGGGAGACCCAGTACTTC. This chain connects TRBV3-1 (or the pseudogene TRBV3-2) to TRBJ2-5, with 10 nucleotides matching TRBD1. This CDR3 has 17 residues. The V gene end was trimmed by 1 base and the J gene end by 5 bases; junction bases not matched to a gene: 10. CDR1 is LGHDT and CDR2 is YNNKEL in the germline V gene (reference sequence).

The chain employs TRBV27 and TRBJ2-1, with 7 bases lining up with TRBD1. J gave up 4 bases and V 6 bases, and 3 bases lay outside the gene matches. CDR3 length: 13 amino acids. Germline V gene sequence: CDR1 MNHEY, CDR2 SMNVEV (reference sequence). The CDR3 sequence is CASSQGVYNEQFF. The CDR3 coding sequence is TGTGCCAGCAGCCAGGGGGTGTACAATGAGCAGTTCTTC.

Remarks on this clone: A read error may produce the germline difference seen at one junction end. This chain's CDR3 is CASSQEGATGTWGF. CDR3 coding DNA: TGTGCCAGCAGCCAAGAAGGGGCAACAGGAACATGGGGCTTC. The rearrangement links TRBV3-1 (or the pseudogene TRBV3-2) to TRBJ1-2, with D possibly TRBD1 on 5 matching bases. This CDR3 spans 14 amino acids. The germline gives CDR1 LGHDT, CDR2 YNNKEL (reference sequence).

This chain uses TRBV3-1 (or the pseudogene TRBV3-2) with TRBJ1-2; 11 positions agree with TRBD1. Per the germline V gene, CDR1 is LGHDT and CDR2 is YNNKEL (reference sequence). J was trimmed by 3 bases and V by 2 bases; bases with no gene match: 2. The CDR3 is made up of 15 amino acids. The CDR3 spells CASSQPDRGHYGYTF. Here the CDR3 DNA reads TGTGCCAGCAGCCAACCGGACAGGGGGCACTATGGCTACACCTTC.

CDR3: CASSPLRGRSSVNTEAFF. As DNA, the CDR3 is TGTGCCAGCAGCCCGTTGAGGGGGAGATCGTCGGTGAACACTGAAGCTTTCTTT. The chain uses TRBV7-6 and TRBJ1-1; possibly TRBD1 for D (6 bases). Trimming left V 5 bases short and J 0 bases short, with 22 bases between. Germline CDR1 reads SGHVS; CDR2 reads FNYEAQ. There are 18 residues in the CDR3.

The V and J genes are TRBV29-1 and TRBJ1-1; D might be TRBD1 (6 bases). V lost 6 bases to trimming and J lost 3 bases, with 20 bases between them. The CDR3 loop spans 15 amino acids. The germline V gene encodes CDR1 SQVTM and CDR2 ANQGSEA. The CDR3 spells CSVTPGAGDDTEAFF. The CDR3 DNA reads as TGCAGCGTCACCCCAGGGGCAGGGGATGACACTGAAGCTTTCTTT.